This T cell receptor beta chain was captured in a study of cytomegalovirus exposure and HLA in healthy donors. Study overall: The 120 or so validation repertoires, a later analysis reported, used the same platform as the 550 to 800 first-cohort repertoires.

Generated by immunoSEQ multiplex PCR, the TCRdb table keeps only in-frame clones and is missing some. Of some 86,000 clones in the sample, over 85% were seen once. Whole-study results and caveats: In vitro work confirmed that a few CMV-associated chains recognize CMV antigens. Cytomegalovirus status was reportedly diagnosed by the classifier with high specificity and sensitivity. TCR beta chains numbering 164 were designated cytomegalovirus-associated.

To note about this clone: Its antigen is unidentified.

The length of the CDR3 is 15 residues. The J segment lost 6 bases and the V segment lost 0 bases, leaving 1 base of the junction unmatched. From germline, CDR1 is MGHDK and CDR2 SYGVNS. This chain uses TRBV25-1 with TRBJ1-6; 8 nucleotides line up with TRBD1. The material sequenced was PBMCs. The origin of this receptor is a woman between 25 and 40 years old in good health and CMV-seronegative. CDR3 sequence: CASSEYGQGNSPLHF. The DNA for the CDR3 is TGTGCCAGCAGTGAATACGGACAGGGTAATTCACCCCTCCACTTT.